These 32 T cell receptor beta chains were sequenced from one sample in a study of blood T cells in healthy people across ages. PCR was performed a second time for about 6 to 11 cycles using a sample-barcoded 5' primer and a J-beta primer mix. TCRdb fed the 5' RACE reads into MiXCR, producing one record per CDR3 protein. Here the sample spans 1.5 million or so distinct CDR3 sequences, 42% being singletons. The specimen sequenced was blood. The receptors were gathered from a woman aged 18 to 35 in good health.

Points on this clonotype: One end of the junction fails to match germline, which may point to a read error. The J gene is TRBJ2-3, the V gene TRBV12-3 or TRBV12-4, with D maybe TRBD2 (5 bases). The CDR3 is made up of 15 amino acids. In DNA, the CDR3 is TGTGCCAGCAGCCCCGGTGGGTCTAGCATAGATACGCAGTATTTT. This encodes CASSPGGSSIDTQYF.

This chain joins TRBV6-1 and TRBJ1-4; no reliable D call. CDR1 MNHNS and CDR2 SASEGT come from the germline V gene. The CDR3 consists of 14 residues. V lost 1 base and J 5 bases, leaving 8 bases between the germline ends. The CDR3 region is CASSEGTVNEKLFF. DNA of the CDR3: TGTGCCAGCAGTGAAGGGACGGTGAATGAAAAACTGTTTTTT.

V usage is TRBV7-9 and J usage is TRBJ2-2; no reliable D call. The CDR3 runs to 14 residues. The germline V gene encodes CDR1 SEHNR and CDR2 FQNEAQ (reference sequence). The V end lost 5 bases, the J end lost 7 bases, and 14 bases lay between the germline ends. As DNA, the CDR3 is TGTGCCAGCAGCCCGGGCCTCTTAGTCGGGGAGCTGTTTTTT. As protein: CASSPGLLVGELFF.

This clonotype was found many times. This sequence joins TRBV4-2 and TRBJ2-1; no firm D call. The CDR3 is made up of 12 amino acids. Trimming cost V 4 bases and J 5 bases, with 6 bases left between them. Looked up from germline, CDR1 is LGHNA and CDR2 is YNFKEQ. The CDR3 spells CASSRPNNEQFF. DNA of the CDR3: TGTGCCAGCAGCCGCCCTAACAATGAGCAGTTCTTC.

The chain is built from TRBV13 and TRBJ1-1, with a tentative D call TRBD1 (5 bases). The CDR3 is made up of 14 amino acids. Trimming left V 5 bases short and J 0 bases short, with 10 bases between. The germline gives CDR1 PRHDT, CDR2 FYEKMQ (reference sequence). The CDR3 region is CASSPGIMNTEAFF. CDR3 in DNA: TGTGCCAGCAGCCCAGGGATTATGAACACTGAAGCTTTCTTT.

This clonotype turned up a few times. CDR3 DNA sequence: TGCAGTGCTAGAGATAGGACTAGCGGGATATACAATGAGCAGTTCTTC. It codes for CSARDRTSGIYNEQFF. The gene calls are TRBV20-1 and TRBJ2-1; TRBD2 aligns across 12 bases. The V and J ends lost 0 bases and 4 bases, in that order; junction bases with no gene match: 4. The germline V gene has CDR1 DFQATT and CDR2 SNEGSKA (reference sequence). The CDR3 totals 16 residues.

V usage is TRBV2 and J usage is TRBJ1-5; TRBD1 is a possible D gene (5 bases). Germline CDR1 is SNHLY and CDR2 is FYNNEI. V lost 6 bases, J lost 2 bases, and 14 bases lay in between. This CDR3 comprises 15 residues. The CDR3 DNA reads TGTGCCAGCAGGCAAGGGAGGGGCGGCAATCAGCCCCAGCATTTT. It specifies CASRQGRGGNQPQHF.

V is TRBV6-2 or TRBV6-3 and J is TRBJ1-2; D uncertain. CDR1 and CDR2 (germline): MNHEY, SVGEGT. The CDR3 contains 12 residues. V lost 6 bases to trimming and J lost 8 bases, with 13 bases between them. CDR3 nucleotide sequence: TGTGCCAGCAGCACACGGACGGACGGCTACACCTTC. This sequence encodes CASSTRTDGYTF.

This clonotype has just a few counts. The chain uses TRBV28 and TRBJ2-1; D gene uncertain. The CDR3 is made up of 16 amino acids. Germline V gives CDR1 MDHEN, CDR2 SYDVKM. The V and J ends lost 2 bases and 5 bases respectively, with 16 bases between them. The CDR3 protein is CASSLTRPNPDNEQFF. In nucleotides, the CDR3 is TGTGCCAGCAGTTTAACCCGGCCCAATCCGGACAATGAGCAGTTCTTC.

This chain connects TRBV20-1 to TRBJ2-7, with 8 bases matching TRBD1. J was trimmed by 2 bases and V by 2 bases; bases with no gene match: 5. The CDR3 runs 14 residues. Germline V gene data show CDR1 as DFQATT and CDR2 as SNEGSKA (reference sequence). CDR3 DNA: TGCAGTGCTAGACCGGACAGGGCTCCCTACGAGCAGTACTTC. This codes for CSARPDRAPYEQYF.

The chain employs TRBV6-5 and TRBJ2-3; D is unresolved. V lost 10 bases and J lost 6, with 11 bases in between. The CDR3 is 11 amino acids. CDR1 and CDR2 from the germline V gene are MNHEY and SVGAGI. CDR3 sequence (DNA): TGTGCCACCTCACGGCGGGATACGCAGTATTTT. Translation gives CATSRRDTQYF.

In its sample, this clonotype was seen many times. The chain carries TRBV12-3 or TRBV12-4 and TRBJ2-7, with a possible D match to TRBD1 (8 bases). The CDR3 covers 14 residues. V was cut by 6 bases and J by 2 bases, with 14 bases left in between. Written as DNA, the CDR3 is TGTGCCAGCAGCTCCACAGGGGGGGCCTACGAGCAGTACTTC. It encodes CASSSTGGAYEQYF.

V usage is TRBV20-1 and J usage is TRBJ2-7; TRBD2 matches 9 bases. CDR3 size: 15 residues. Germline V gives CDR1 DFQATT, CDR2 SNEGSKA (reference sequence). J gave up 3 bases and V 6 bases, and 12 bases lay outside the gene matches. In nucleotides, the CDR3 is TGCAGTGCCAAAGAGATGGGAGCGGGAGGCTACGAGCAGTACTTC. Encoded protein: CSAKEMGAGGYEQYF.

The chain combines TRBV7-2 with TRBJ1-6, with D perhaps matching TRBD1 (6 bases). CDR1 SGHTA and CDR2 FQGNSA come from the germline V gene. The germline V and J ends were trimmed by 3 bases and 9 bases, with 15 bases remaining between them. The CDR3 length is 15 residues. In DNA, the CDR3 is TGTGCCAGCAGCTTTGGAAACAGGGAAGTTTCACCCCTCCACTTT. Amino acids: CASSFGNREVSPLHF.

This clonotype showed up just a few times. This rearrangement joins TRBV27 to TRBJ1-2; the match to TRBD1 covers 10 bases. The CDR3 is made up of 16 amino acids. Germline lookup yields CDR1 MNHEY and CDR2 SMNVEV (reference sequence). V shed 2 bases and J 2 bases; nucleotides not matched to a gene: 5. The CDR3 here is CASSLKPGQGNYGYTF. In DNA form, the CDR3 reads TGTGCCAGCAGTTTAAAACCGGGACAGGGGAACTATGGCTACACCTTC.

Worth noting for this clonotype: Its ends do not fully match the called genes, so a read error is possible. The chain has TRBV5-1 and TRBJ1-4; perhaps TRBD1 as D (6 bases). The length of the CDR3 is 15 residues. In germline, CDR1 is SGHRS, CDR2 YFSETQ. CDR3 sequence: CVSSSIGQINEKLFF. CDR3 in DNA: TGCGTCAGCAGTTCCATTGGACAGATTAATGAAAAACTGTTTTTT.

A remark on this clonotype: A much bigger clone sits one base away, suggesting this may be a read error. The genes are TRBV7-2 and TRBJ2-4; D remains ambiguous. Germline V gives CDR1 SGHTA, CDR2 FQGNSA. Trimming shortened V by 0 bases and J by 0 bases, and 3 bases separated the two germline ends. CDR3 length equals 14 residues. The CDR3 protein is CASSLAIAKNIQYF. For the CDR3, the DNA is TGTGCCAGCAGCTTAGCGATAGCCAAAAACATTCAGTACTTC.

A few counts support this clonotype. The chain recombines TRBV2 with TRBJ2-1, with 9 bases lining up with TRBD2. Trimming at V came to 3 bases and at J to 3 bases, leaving 3 bases not matched to a gene. CDR3 length: 15 residues. Germline V gene sequence: CDR1 SNHLY, CDR2 FYNNEI. This CDR3 is CASSDLAGNYNEQFF. The CDR3 DNA reads as TGTGCCAGCAGTGACCTAGCGGGAAACTACAATGAGCAGTTCTTC.

This chain links TRBV10-3 with TRBJ2-3; D tentatively fits TRBD1 or TRBD2 (5 bases each). The CDR3 loop spans 15 amino acids. The ends were cut back, 6 bases at V and 2 bases at J, with 15 bases in the middle. Germline CDR1 reads ENHRY; CDR2 reads SYGVKD. The CDR3 protein is CAIRGTVITTDTQYF. The CDR3 region has the DNA TGTGCCATCAGGGGGACGGTGATCACCACAGATACGCAGTATTTT.

This chain joins TRBV20-1 and TRBJ2-1; 16 nucleotides line up with TRBD2. Germline values: CDR1 DFQATT, CDR2 SNEGSKA (reference sequence). Losses at the gene ends were 6 bases for V and 2 bases for J; bases not matched to a gene: 1. This CDR3 region has 15 residues. CDR3 coding DNA: TGCAGTGCGGGACTAGCGGGAGGGCCCTACAATGAGCAGTTCTTC. Translation gives CSAGLAGGPYNEQFF.

J is TRBJ2-1 and V is TRBV7-9; no reliable D call. The better agreement between TRBJ2-7 and the DNA end casts doubt on the J call. Germline values: CDR1 SEHNR, CDR2 FQNEAQ (reference sequence). The CDR3 length is 14 residues. The CDR3 nucleotides are TGTGCCAGCAGCTTAGTAGTAGGGTACAATGAGCAGTACTTC. This gives the protein CASSLVVGYNEQYF.

In its sample, this clonotype was seen a few times. The chain employs TRBV7-9 and TRBJ2-7; unclear D gene. The CDR3 totals 13 residues. V lost 5 bases and J 2 bases, leaving 10 bases between the germline ends. Germline-derived CDR1 and CDR2 are SEHNR and FQNEAQ (reference sequence). As DNA, the CDR3 is TGTGCCAGCAGCATAACACCGACCTACGAGCAGTACTTC. Its protein product is CASSITPTYEQYF.

The chain has TRBV5-1 and TRBJ2-5; D call uncertain. The ends were cut back, 1 base at V and 4 bases at J, with 11 bases in the middle. The germline gives CDR1 SGHRS, CDR2 YFSETQ. CDR3 length equals 14 residues. CDR3 in amino acids: CASSLMSVRETQYF. CDR3 coding DNA: TGCGCCAGCAGCTTGATGTCCGTCCGAGAGACCCAGTACTTC.

CDR3 loop: CASSPGQGWDTQYF. The CDR3 coding sequence is TGTGCCAGCAGTCCGGGACAGGGCTGGGATACGCAGTATTTT. This sequence joins TRBV12-3 or TRBV12-4 and TRBJ2-3; TRBD1 matches 9 bases. Germline trimming cut 5 bases from V and 6 bases from J; bases unmatched to any gene: 6. This CDR3 comprises 14 residues.

V gene TRBV25-1 combines with J gene TRBJ2-1; no firm D call. Judging by the DNA end, TRBJ2-7 fits better; the J call may be wrong. Germline-derived CDR1 and CDR2 are MGHDK and SYGVNS. CDR3 length equals 14 residues. The CDR3 sequence is CASSVQDSYNEQYF. The CDR3 bases are TGTGCCAGCAGTGTCCAAGATTCCTACAATGAGCAGTACTTC.

Only a few counts were recorded for this clonotype. The DNA for the CDR3 is TGTGCCAGCAGTTTAAGGGGGGGGCAGGGAATCTACGAGCAGTACTTC. It translates to CASSLRGGQGIYEQYF. The genes are TRBV28 and TRBJ2-7; D is perhaps TRBD2 (7 bases). The V end lost 2 bases, the J end lost 3 bases, and 17 bases lay between the germline ends. The germline V gene has CDR1 MDHEN and CDR2 SYDVKM. The CDR3 is 16 amino acids.

V and J are TRBV6-6 and TRBJ1-1; 8 bases match TRBD1. The CDR3 is made up of 15 amino acids. Losses at the gene ends were 2 bases for V and 3 bases for J; bases not matched to a gene: 5. Germline V CDR1 and CDR2: MNHNY, SVGAGI (reference sequence). This CDR3 is CASSYLSTGDTEAFF. The CDR3 bases are TGTGCCAGCAGTTACCTTTCGACAGGGGACACTGAAGCTTTCTTT.

The V call is TRBV4-1, the J call TRBJ2-7; unclear D gene. This CDR3 is built from 13 residues. V dropped 0 bases and J dropped 6 bases, with 9 bases sitting between them. From germline, CDR1 is MGHRA and CDR2 YSYEKL. The CDR3 here is CASSQDIPVEQYF. The CDR3 coding sequence is TGCGCCAGCAGCCAAGATATACCAGTCGAGCAGTACTTC.

The V and J genes are TRBV7-6 and TRBJ2-1; D possibly corresponds to TRBD2 (5 bases). V lost 7 bases and J 8 bases, leaving 12 bases between the germline ends. Germline V gives CDR1 SGHVS, CDR2 FNYEAQ. The CDR3 extends over 12 amino acids. The CDR3 bases are TGTGCCAGCAAGACGGTGGGAGATGAGCAGTTCTTC. Its protein product is CASKTVGDEQFF. Together with reference TRBV7-6 and TRBJ2-1, the CDR3 gives the full variable domain: GAGVSQSPRYKVTKRGQDVALRCDPISGHVSLYWYRQALGQGPEFLTYFNYEAQQDKSGLPNDRFSAERPEGSISTLTIQRTEQRDSAMYRCASKTVGDEQFFGPGTRLTVL.

V and J are TRBV30 and TRBJ1-2, with 7 nucleotides matching TRBD1. CDR3 size: 14 residues. Germline CDR1 is GTSNPN and CDR2 is SVGIG (reference sequence). The V and J ends lost 4 bases and 2 bases, in that order; junction bases with no gene match: 7. The CDR3 protein is CAWNKGRGNYGYTF. In DNA, the CDR3 is TGTGCCTGGAATAAGGGCAGGGGGAACTATGGCTACACCTTC.

J is TRBJ1-2 and V is TRBV6-6, with D maybe TRBD1 (6 bases). V was cut by 7 bases and J by 3 bases, with 12 bases left in between. The germline V gene encodes CDR1 MNHNY and CDR2 SVGAGI (reference sequence). The CDR3 has 13 residues. CDR3 nucleotides: TGTGCCAGCAAGCAGGGGAAGGACTATGGCTACACCTTC. Translation: CASKQGKDYGYTF.

The chain uses TRBV30 and TRBJ2-7; D is possibly TRBD1 or TRBD2 (6 bases each). This CDR3 is 13 amino acids long. Germline V gene sequence: CDR1 GTSNPN, CDR2 SVGIG (reference sequence). V lost 3 bases to trimming and J lost 3 bases, with 12 bases between them. The CDR3 is CAWRKGDFYEQYF. CDR3 DNA: TGTGCCTGGAGGAAGGGGGACTTCTACGAGCAGTACTTC.